The 13 T cell receptor beta chains presented below share a single source sample, sequenced in a study of technical replicates of blood from a handful of donors. Sequenced by immunoSEQ multiplex PCR; TCRdb stores in-frame clones only, minus some. The sample lists about 70,000 clones, roughly 90% occurring once. Sequencing used T cells isolated from PBMCs. The receptors were sampled from a human donor in good health.

The gene calls are TRBV19 and TRBJ1-1; D possibly corresponds to TRBD1 (5 bases). Trimming shortened V by 4 bases and J by 1 base, and 7 bases separated the two germline ends. There are 13 residues in the CDR3. The germline V gene has CDR1 LNHDA and CDR2 SQIVND (reference sequence). CDR3 DNA: TGTGCCAGTAGTACAACAGGGAACACTGAAGCTTTCTTT. It encodes CASSTTGNTEAFF.

The chain is built from TRBV15 and TRBJ2-1; 9 nucleotides match TRBD2. V lost 5 bases and J lost 5; bases outside the gene matches: 13. The CDR3 contains 17 residues. CDR1 is LNHNV, CDR2 YYDKDF, per germline (reference sequence). The DNA for the CDR3 is TGTGCCACCAGCTCGGAGTTATGGGCGGGAGGGGACAATGAGCAGTTCTTC. Protein: CATSSELWAGGDNEQFF.

This chain joins TRBV11-3 and TRBJ2-3; 8 bases match TRBD2. This CDR3 has 16 residues. J was trimmed by 5 bases and V by 1 base; bases with no gene match: 8. Germline V gene lookup returns CDR1 SGHNT and CDR2 YENEEA. The CDR3 DNA reads as TGTGCCAGCAGCTTAGTCCCAGCGGGAGCTGGAGATACGCAGTATTTT. Its translation: CASSLVPAGAGDTQYF.

The V and J genes are TRBV7-3 and TRBJ1-5; 7 bases are shared with TRBD1. Germline V gives CDR1 SGHTA, CDR2 FQGTGA. Germline trimming cut 5 bases from V and 4 bases from J; bases unmatched to any gene: 8. This CDR3 spans 15 amino acids. The DNA for the CDR3 is TGTGCCAGCAGCATCTCAGGGGGATGGAATCAGCCCCAGCATTTT. This translates into CASSISGGWNQPQHF.

This sequence joins TRBV18 and TRBJ2-1; 7 bases are shared with TRBD2. Germline loops: CDR1 KGHSH, CDR2 LQKENI. This CDR3 region has 16 residues. V trimming: 0 bases; J trimming: 1 base; junction bases outside the gene matches: 3. The DNA of the CDR3 is TGTGCCAGCTCACCACCGGCGGGAGAGTCCTACAATGAGCAGTTCTTC. Protein sequence: CASSPPAGESYNEQFF.

The rearrangement uses TRBV5-1 and TRBJ1-1; D may be TRBD1 (5 bases). From germline, CDR1 is SGHRS and CDR2 YFSETQ. The CDR3 spans 12 residues. With 2 bases removed from V and 4 bases from J, the gap between germline ends came to 6 bases. In nucleotides, the CDR3 is TGCGCCAGCAGCTTCGGGGGCACTGAAGCTTTCTTT. Protein sequence: CASSFGGTEAFF.

The CDR3 nucleotides are TGCGCCAGCAGCTTGGTATTTAGCGCCTACAATGAGCAGTTCTTC. It is translated as CASSLVFSAYNEQFF. This rearrangement joins TRBV5-1 to TRBJ2-1; tentatively, D is TRBD2 (5 bases). Trimming took off 0 bases at V and 2 bases at J, with 9 bases between the two ends. Germline V CDR1 and CDR2: SGHRS, YFSETQ. The CDR3 runs to 15 residues.

This clone was recorded only once. The chain links TRBV11-3 to TRBJ1-1, with D possibly matching TRBD1 (5 bases). CDR1 is SGHNT and CDR2 is YENEEA in the germline V gene. This CDR3 has 13 residues. The V end was cut by 5 bases, the J end by 1 base, with 8 bases between. The CDR3 coding sequence is TGTGCCAGCAGCCAAGACAGGAACACTGAAGCTTTCTTT. This gives the protein CASSQDRNTEAFF.

This clone was seen only once. V and J are TRBV5-1 and TRBJ2-7; no clear D gene. The CDR3 covers 14 residues. Germline V gene data show CDR1 as SGHRS and CDR2 as YFSETQ. Trimming shortened V by 0 bases and J by 3 bases, and 10 bases separated the two germline ends. CDR3 amino acids: CASSLGAEVYEQYF. The CDR3 coding sequence is TGCGCCAGCAGCTTGGGGGCAGAAGTCTACGAGCAGTACTTC.

The V call is TRBV28, the J call TRBJ2-7; 7 bases map to TRBD2. Germline lookup yields CDR1 MDHEN and CDR2 SYDVKM. Trimming at V came to 6 bases and at J to 0 bases, leaving 5 bases not matched to a gene. CDR3 length equals 14 residues. This CDR3 reads CASSLTSLSYEQYF. The CDR3 DNA sequence: TGTGCCAGCAGCCTGACTAGCCTCTCCTACGAGCAGTACTTC.

This clone was observed a single time. The rearrangement joins TRBV7-8 to TRBJ2-2, with TRBD1 identical over 7 bases. With V trimmed by 7 bases and J by 4 bases, 9 bases remained unmatched. The CDR3 extends over 15 amino acids. Germline loops: CDR1 SGHVS, CDR2 FQNEAQ. The CDR3 coding sequence is TGTGCCAGCACCTCACAGGGGAGAGGCACCGGGGAGCTGTTTTTT. Translating gives CASTSQGRGTGELFF. Full variable domain (remainder filled in from reference TRBV7-8 and TRBJ2-2): GAGVSQSPRYKVAKRGQDVALRCDPISGHVSLFWYQQALGQGPEFLTYFQNEAQLDKSGLPSDRFFAERPEGSVSTLKIQRTQQEDSAVYLCASTSQGRGTGELFFGEGSRLTVL.

This clone showed up just a few times. V and J are TRBV19 and TRBJ1-4; 8 bases match TRBD1. The V gene end was trimmed by 3 bases and the J gene end by 2 bases; junction bases not matched to a gene: 11. The CDR3 consists of 18 residues. Germline assignment: CDR1 LNHDA and CDR2 SQIVND (reference sequence). CDR3 sequence (DNA): TGTGCCAGTAGTATCCCCAGGACAGGGTGGAGGACTAATGAAAAACTGTTTTTT. Its protein is CASSIPRTGWRTNEKLFF.

The rearrangement uses TRBV10-3 and TRBJ2-2; TRBD2 aligns across 11 bases. Germline CDR1 ENHRY, CDR2 SYGVKD. V was pared by 10 bases and J by 7 bases, with 11 bases of the junction left unmatched. This CDR3 is 15 amino acids long. CDR3: CASYSGRAYDGELFF. DNA for the CDR3: TGTGCCAGTTATAGCGGGAGGGCCTATGACGGGGAGCTGTTTTTT.